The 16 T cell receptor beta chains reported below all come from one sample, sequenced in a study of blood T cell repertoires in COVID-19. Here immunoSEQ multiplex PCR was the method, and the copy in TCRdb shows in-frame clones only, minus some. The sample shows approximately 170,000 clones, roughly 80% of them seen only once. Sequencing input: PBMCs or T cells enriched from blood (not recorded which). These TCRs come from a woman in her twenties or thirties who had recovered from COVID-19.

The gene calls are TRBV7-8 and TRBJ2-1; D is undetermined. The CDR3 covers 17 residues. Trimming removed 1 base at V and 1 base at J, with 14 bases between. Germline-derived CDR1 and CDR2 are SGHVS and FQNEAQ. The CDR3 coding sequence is TGTGCCAGCAGCTTAGATGAAGGCGGAGTATCCTACAATGAGCAGTTCTTC. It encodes CASSLDEGGVSYNEQFF.

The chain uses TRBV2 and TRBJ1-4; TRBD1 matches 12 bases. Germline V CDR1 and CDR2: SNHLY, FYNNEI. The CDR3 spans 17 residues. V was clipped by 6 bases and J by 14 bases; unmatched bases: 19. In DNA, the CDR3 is TGTGCCAGCAGGCTACCGGGACAGGGGGCGAATATGGGAAAGCTGTTTTTT. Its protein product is CASRLPGQGANMGKLFF.

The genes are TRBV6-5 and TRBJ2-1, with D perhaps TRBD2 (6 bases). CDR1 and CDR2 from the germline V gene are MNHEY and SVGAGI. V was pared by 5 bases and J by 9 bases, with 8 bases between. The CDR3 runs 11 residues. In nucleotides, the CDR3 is TGTGCCAGCAGTCTCGGGGGTGAGCAGTTCTTC. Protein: CASSLGGEQFF.

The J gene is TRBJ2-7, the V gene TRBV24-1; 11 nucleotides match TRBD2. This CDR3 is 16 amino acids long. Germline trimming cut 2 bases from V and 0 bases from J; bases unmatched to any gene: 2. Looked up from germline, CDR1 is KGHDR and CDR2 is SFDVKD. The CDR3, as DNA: TGTGCCACCAGTGATTGGGGGACTAGCGGCTCCTACGAGCAGTACTTC. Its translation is CATSDWGTSGSYEQYF.

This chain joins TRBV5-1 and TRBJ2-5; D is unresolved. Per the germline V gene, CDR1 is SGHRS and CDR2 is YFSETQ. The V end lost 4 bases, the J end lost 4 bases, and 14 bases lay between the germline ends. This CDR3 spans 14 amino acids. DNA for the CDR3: TGCGCCAGCAGCCTACGTGAAGTTAGAGAGACCCAGTACTTC. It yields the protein CASSLREVRETQYF.

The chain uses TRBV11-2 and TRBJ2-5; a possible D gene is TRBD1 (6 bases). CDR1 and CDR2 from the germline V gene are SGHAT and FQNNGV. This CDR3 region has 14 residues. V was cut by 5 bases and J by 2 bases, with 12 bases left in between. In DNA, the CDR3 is TGTGCCAGCAGCCAAGGACAGAGACAAGAGACCCAGTACTTC. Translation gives CASSQGQRQETQYF.

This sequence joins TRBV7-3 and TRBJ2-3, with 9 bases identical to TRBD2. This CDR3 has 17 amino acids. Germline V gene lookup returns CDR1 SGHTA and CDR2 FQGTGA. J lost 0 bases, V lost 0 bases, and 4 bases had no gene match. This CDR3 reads CASSLTGLARSTDTQYF. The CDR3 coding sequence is TGTGCCAGCAGCTTAACCGGACTAGCGAGAAGCACAGATACGCAGTATTTT.

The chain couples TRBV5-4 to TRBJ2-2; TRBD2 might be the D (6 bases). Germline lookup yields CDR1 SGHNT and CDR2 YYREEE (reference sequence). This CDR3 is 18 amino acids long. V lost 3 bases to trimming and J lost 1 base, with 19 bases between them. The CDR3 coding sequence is TGTGCCAGCAGCTCCGCCGGGACTCCGCGCGGGAACACCGGGGAGCTGTTTTTT. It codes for CASSSAGTPRGNTGELFF.

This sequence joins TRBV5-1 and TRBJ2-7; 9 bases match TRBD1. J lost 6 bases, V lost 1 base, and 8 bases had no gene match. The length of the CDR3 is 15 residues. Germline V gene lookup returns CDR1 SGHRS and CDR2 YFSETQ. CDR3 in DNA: TGCGCCAGCAGCTTGTCGGGACAGGGTTCCGGCGAGCAGTACTTC. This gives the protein CASSLSGQGSGEQYF.

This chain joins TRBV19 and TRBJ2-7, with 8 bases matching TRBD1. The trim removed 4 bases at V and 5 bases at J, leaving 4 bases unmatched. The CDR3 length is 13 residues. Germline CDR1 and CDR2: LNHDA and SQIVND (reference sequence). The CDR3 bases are TGTGCCAGTAGTAGACAGGGGTTCGACGAGCAGTACTTC. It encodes CASSRQGFDEQYF.

The CDR3 here is CASSLQSYEQYV. The CDR3 DNA sequence: TGTGCCAGCAGCTTACAGTCCTACGAGCAGTACGTC. The rearrangement joins TRBV2 to TRBJ2-7; D unclear. The CDR3 loop spans 12 amino acids. CDR1 and CDR2 from the germline V gene are SNHLY and FYNNEI. V gave up 6 bases and J gave up 1 base, with 7 bases separating them.

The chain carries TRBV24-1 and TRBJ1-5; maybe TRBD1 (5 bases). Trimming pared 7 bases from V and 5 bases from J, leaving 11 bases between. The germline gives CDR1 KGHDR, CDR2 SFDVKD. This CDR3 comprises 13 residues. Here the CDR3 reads CATSWGRDQPQHF. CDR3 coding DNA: TGTGCCACCAGCTGGGGCCGGGATCAGCCCCAGCATTTT.

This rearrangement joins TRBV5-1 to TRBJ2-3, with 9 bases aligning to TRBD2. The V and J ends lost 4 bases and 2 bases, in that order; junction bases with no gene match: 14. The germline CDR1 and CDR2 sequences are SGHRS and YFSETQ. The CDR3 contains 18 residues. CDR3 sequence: CASSPTLLAGAYTDTQYF. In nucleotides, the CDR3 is TGCGCCAGCAGCCCGACCTTATTAGCGGGGGCATACACAGATACGCAGTATTTT.

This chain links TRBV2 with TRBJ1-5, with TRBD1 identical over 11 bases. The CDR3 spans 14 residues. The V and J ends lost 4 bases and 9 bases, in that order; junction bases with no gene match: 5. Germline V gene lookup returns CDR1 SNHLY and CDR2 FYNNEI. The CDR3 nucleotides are TGTGCCAGCAGTGGGGGACAGGGGGTATCGCCCCAGCATTTT. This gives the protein CASSGGQGVSPQHF.

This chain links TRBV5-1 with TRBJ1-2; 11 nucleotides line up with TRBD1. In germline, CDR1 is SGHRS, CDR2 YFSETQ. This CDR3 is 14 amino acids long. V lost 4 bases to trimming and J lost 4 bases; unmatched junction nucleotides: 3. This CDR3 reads CASSGQGASYGYTF. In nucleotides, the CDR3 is TGCGCCAGCAGCGGACAGGGGGCGAGCTATGGCTACACCTTC.

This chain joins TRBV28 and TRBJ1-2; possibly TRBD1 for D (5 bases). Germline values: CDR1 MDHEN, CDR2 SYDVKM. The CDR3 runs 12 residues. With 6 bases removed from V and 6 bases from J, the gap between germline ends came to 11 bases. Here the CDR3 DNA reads TGTGCCAGCAGCTCGACAGTGAATGGCTACACCTTC. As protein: CASSSTVNGYTF.